These 30 T cell receptor beta chains came from one sample sequenced in a study of T cell responses to AZD1222 COVID-19 vaccine. TCRdb's copy holds only in-frame clones and misses some; the assay was immunoSEQ multiplex PCR. The sample includes fewer than 150,000 clones, roughly nine tenths of them seen just once. The specimen was peripheral blood, collected 28 days after the second AZD1222 dose. These receptors all come from an adult who received the AZD1222 COVID-19 vaccine.

This chain links TRBV7-4 with TRBJ2-7; the D gene is possibly TRBD1 (6 bases). V was pared by 2 bases and J by 1 base, with 9 bases between. The CDR3 is 14 amino acids. Germline CDR1 reads SGHVT; CDR2 reads SQSDAQ. The CDR3, as DNA: TGTGCCAGCAGCTTAAAACAGGGATCCTACGAGCAGTACTTC. Residues: CASSLKQGSYEQYF. The whole variable domain, filled in from reference TRBV7-4 and TRBJ2-7, reads GAGVSQSPRYKVAKRGRDVALRCDSISGHVTLYWYRQTLGQGSEVLTYSQSDAQRDKSGRPSGRFSAERPERSVSTLKIQRTEQGDSAVYLCASSLKQGSYEQYFGPGTRLTVT.

The chain is built from TRBV5-8 and TRBJ2-1, with 13 bases fitting TRBD2. The CDR3 sequence is 16 residues long. The trim removed 3 bases at V and 7 bases at J, leaving 7 bases unmatched. Germline CDR1 SGHTS, CDR2 YDEGEE. As DNA, the CDR3 is TGTGCCAGCAGCTGGGGGACTAGCGGGATGGTTAATGAGCAGTTCTTC. Its translation is CASSWGTSGMVNEQFF.

The chain has TRBV7-2 and TRBJ2-7; either TRBD1 or TRBD2 may fit D (5 bases each). There are 13 residues in the CDR3. V lost 10 bases, J lost 6 bases, and 19 bases lay in between. Germline CDR1 and CDR2: SGHTA and FQGNSA. CDR3 region: CAIVGVVGSEQYF. The CDR3 DNA reads TGTGCCATCGTGGGGGTTGTAGGAAGCGAGCAGTACTTC.

Here the CDR3 DNA reads TGTGCCATTAACACGGAAGGGTCTGGAAACACCATATATTTT. It is translated as CAINTEGSGNTIYF. The chain has TRBV10-3 and TRBJ1-3; D gene ambiguous. CDR3 length equals 14 residues. The ends were cut back, 9 bases at V and 1 base at J, with 13 bases in the middle. CDR1 is ENHRY, CDR2 SYGVKD, per germline.

The chain joins TRBV6-5 to TRBJ2-7, with TRBD2 as a possible D gene (5 bases). Looked up from germline, CDR1 is MNHEY and CDR2 is SVGAGI. Trimming removed 0 bases from V and 2 bases from J, with 11 bases in between. The CDR3 runs to 15 residues. The CDR3, as DNA: TGTGCCAGCAGTTACTCGAGGGTAGGCGCCTACGAGCAGTACTTC. This sequence encodes CASSYSRVGAYEQYF.

The rearrangement links TRBV7-9 to TRBJ1-5; weak D call: TRBD1 (5 bases). Germline values: CDR1 SEHNR, CDR2 FQNEAQ (reference sequence). Trimming shortened V by 2 bases and J by 9 bases, and 11 bases separated the two germline ends. The CDR3 has 13 residues. The CDR3 DNA reads as TGTGCCAGCAGCTTAACCAGGGACCGGCCCCAGCATTTT. It yields the protein CASSLTRDRPQHF.

V is TRBV19 and J is TRBJ1-1, with D possibly matching TRBD1 (5 bases). The CDR3 is 14 residues long. CDR1 is LNHDA and CDR2 is SQIVND in the germline V gene (reference sequence). Trimming took 4 bases from V and 4 from J, leaving 13 bases between them. The CDR3 DNA follows: TGTGCCAGTAGTACCCAGGGAGGGACCACTGAAGCTTTCTTT. Protein product: CASSTQGGTTEAFF.

The chain combines TRBV5-5 with TRBJ2-5; D possibly uses TRBD1 or TRBD2 (7 bases each). The CDR3 is made up of 14 amino acids. Germline V CDR1 and CDR2: SGHKS, YYEKEE (reference sequence). V shed 5 bases and J shed 1 base, with 12 bases lying between them. Here the CDR3 reads CASRAGGAQETQYF. In DNA, the CDR3 is TGTGCCAGCAGGGCAGGGGGGGCCCAAGAGACCCAGTACTTC.

The rearrangement links TRBV18 to TRBJ2-1; unclear D gene. The CDR3 covers 15 residues. Germline CDR1 and CDR2: KGHSH and LQKENI. The V and J ends lost 0 bases and 4 bases respectively, with 10 bases between them. CDR3 sequence reads: CASSPPSKRYNEQFF. CDR3 coding DNA: TGTGCCAGCTCACCACCCAGCAAACGATACAATGAGCAGTTCTTC.

This clone was picked up one time. The rearrangement uses TRBV3-1 (or the pseudogene TRBV3-2) and TRBJ1-6, with TRBD1 identical over 7 bases. This CDR3 is built from 15 residues. CDR1 is LGHDT and CDR2 is YNNKEL in the germline V gene (reference sequence). The V gene end was trimmed by 4 bases and the J gene end by 6 bases; junction bases not matched to a gene: 6. In DNA form, the CDR3 reads TGTGCCAGCAGCCCGCGGGACAGCCTTAATTCACCCCTCCACTTT. It codes for CASSPRDSLNSPLHF.

The chain joins TRBV7-3 to TRBJ1-6; no clear D. V was pared by 5 bases and J by 9 bases, with 17 bases between. The CDR3 is 15 amino acids. The germline V gene encodes CDR1 SGHTA and CDR2 FQGTGA. CDR3 residues: CASSLEAGKISPLHF. CDR3 nucleotide sequence: TGTGCCAGCAGCCTCGAAGCGGGGAAAATTTCACCCCTCCACTTT.

The rearrangement uses TRBV7-8 and TRBJ1-1; D is perhaps TRBD1 (5 bases). With 0 bases removed from V and 4 bases from J, the gap between germline ends came to 15 bases. The CDR3 extends over 16 amino acids. Germline loops: CDR1 SGHVS, CDR2 FQNEAQ. CDR3 nucleotide sequence: TGTGCCAGCAGCTTAGCCGTGATCGGGGGTGGCACTGAAGCTTTCTTT. It specifies CASSLAVIGGGTEAFF.

The V call is TRBV5-1, the J call TRBJ1-2; D unresolved. The CDR3 has 13 residues. Germline assignment: CDR1 SGHRS and CDR2 YFSETQ. V was shortened by 0 bases and J by 3 bases, with 6 bases between the two germline ends. The CDR3 sequence is CASSLDPHYGYTF. The CDR3 DNA follows: TGCGCCAGCAGCTTGGATCCACACTATGGCTACACCTTC.

The chain couples TRBV5-8 to TRBJ2-7; D is ambiguous. CDR3 length: 15 residues. Germline CDR1 reads SGHTS; CDR2 reads YDEGEE. The V and J ends lost 1 base and 2 bases respectively, with 13 bases between them. CDR3 region: CASSLILFRTYEQYF. The DNA for the CDR3 is TGTGCCAGCAGCTTGATCCTATTCCGAACCTACGAGCAGTACTTC.

The chain employs TRBV6-5 and TRBJ1-4; D is unresolved. V lost 7 bases and J 6 bases, leaving 15 bases between the germline ends. Germline assignment: CDR1 MNHEY and CDR2 SVGAGI. CDR3 length: 14 residues. CDR3 in DNA: TGTGCCAGCATCCACAGTGGAGGAGATGAAAAACTGTTTTTT. It specifies CASIHSGGDEKLFF.

The chain recombines TRBV6-6 with TRBJ2-1; 10 bases map to TRBD2. CDR3 length equals 19 residues. Trimming took 5 bases from V and 6 from J; bases not matched to a gene: 19. Germline-derived CDR1 and CDR2 are MNHNY and SVGAGI (reference sequence). The CDR3 sequence: CASSPRPGTSAAPVNEQFF. The CDR3 DNA follows: TGTGCCAGCAGTCCTCGTCCCGGGACTAGCGCCGCGCCCGTCAATGAGCAGTTCTTC.

The chain links TRBV11-3 to TRBJ2-1, with 9 bases lining up with TRBD2. CDR1 and CDR2 from the germline V gene are SGHNT and YENEEA. The CDR3 is made up of 15 amino acids. The J segment lost 7 bases and the V segment lost 1 base, leaving 5 bases of the junction unmatched. CDR3 region: CASSLGLAGPNEQFF. Here the CDR3 DNA reads TGTGCCAGCAGCTTAGGTCTAGCGGGACCTAATGAGCAGTTCTTC.

A single count supports this clone. This chain joins TRBV3-1 (or the pseudogene TRBV3-2) and TRBJ1-1, with a weak D call TRBD1 (5 bases). The CDR3 runs to 14 residues. The germline V gene has CDR1 LGHDT and CDR2 YNNKEL (reference sequence). Trimming left V 2 bases short and J 4 bases short, with 11 bases between. The CDR3 coding sequence is TGTGCCAGCAGCCAAATGGGGGGTTTCACTGAAGCTTTCTTT. It encodes CASSQMGGFTEAFF.

J is TRBJ2-1 and V is TRBV7-9; tentative D call: TRBD2 (6 bases). The germline V gene encodes CDR1 SEHNR and CDR2 FQNEAQ (reference sequence). The CDR3 contains 12 residues. V was cut by 4 bases and J by 8 bases, with 9 bases left in between. The CDR3 nucleotides read TGTGCCAGCAGCTCTAGCGTCGATGAGCAGTTCTTC. This codes for CASSSSVDEQFF. Looking up the rest from reference TRBV7-9 and TRBJ2-1 gives the full variable domain: DTGVSQNPRHKITKRGQNVTFRCDPISEHNRLYWYRQTLGQGPEFLTYFQNEAQLEKSRLLSDRFSAERPKGSFSTLEIQRTEQGDSAMYLCASSSSVDEQFFGPGTRLTVL.

The chain recombines TRBV2 with TRBJ1-5; the D gene is possibly TRBD1 (6 bases). The CDR3 has 12 residues. V was pared by 3 bases and J by 8 bases, with 8 bases between. Germline loops: CDR1 SNHLY, CDR2 FYNNEI. The CDR3 DNA reads TGTGCCAGCAGTGACGGGGGCAAGCCCCAGCATTTT. Amino acids: CASSDGGKPQHF. Filled out from reference TRBV2 and TRBJ1-5, the complete variable domain reads EPEVTQTPSHQVTQMGQEVILRCVPISNHLYFYWYRQILGQKVEFLVSFYNNEISEKSEIFDDQFSVERPDGSNFTLKIRSTKLEDSAMYFCASSDGGKPQHFGDGTRLSIL.

The chain joins TRBV27 to TRBJ1-2, with D maybe TRBD1 (5 bases). The CDR3 has 14 residues. Germline CDR1 is MNHEY and CDR2 is SMNVEV (reference sequence). The V end lost 2 bases, the J end lost 3 bases, and 10 bases lay between the germline ends. The CDR3 DNA sequence: TGTGCCAGCAGTTTAGGCAGGGACGACTATGGCTACACCTTC. It encodes CASSLGRDDYGYTF.

This chain links TRBV4-1 with TRBJ1-2; D may be TRBD1 (5 bases). Germline V gives CDR1 MGHRA, CDR2 YSYEKL. CDR3 length: 15 residues. V lost 4 bases to trimming and J lost 4 bases, with 16 bases between them. For the CDR3, the DNA is TGCGCCAGCAGCCGAGAGCAGGGAGTAGGCTATGGCTACACCTTC. It encodes CASSREQGVGYGYTF.

This sequence joins TRBV4-3 and TRBJ2-3; D is possibly TRBD2 (6 bases). Trimming removed 1 base from V and 5 bases from J, with 13 bases in between. CDR3 length: 15 amino acids. Germline CDR1 reads LGHNA; CDR2 reads YSLEER. The CDR3 region has the DNA TGCGCCAGCAGCCAAGTCATCGGAGCGGGAGATACGCAGTATTTT. Its protein product is CASSQVIGAGDTQYF.

This chain connects TRBV7-2 to TRBJ2-7; 7 positions match TRBD1. The CDR3 sequence is 15 residues long. Germline V gene lookup returns CDR1 SGHTA and CDR2 FQGNSA. V dropped 5 bases and J dropped 2; count of bases not matched to a gene: 9. The CDR3 nucleotides are TGTGCCAGCAGCCAAGACCTGGGACAGACCTACGAGCAGTACTTC. Translation gives CASSQDLGQTYEQYF.

This chain joins TRBV24-1 and TRBJ1-5; D is unresolved. Germline loops: CDR1 KGHDR, CDR2 SFDVKD. CDR3 length: 15 residues. V lost 5 bases and J 2 bases, leaving 12 bases between the germline ends. Here the CDR3 DNA reads TGTGCCACCAGTGTGACGGGTTTTCGCAATCAGCCCCAGCATTTT. Translation: CATSVTGFRNQPQHF.

The chain employs TRBV24-1 and TRBJ2-5; a weak D match, TRBD2 (6 bases). Germline-derived CDR1 and CDR2 are KGHDR and SFDVKD. This CDR3 comprises 13 residues. Deletions cut 1 base from V and 4 bases from J, with 6 bases between. DNA of the CDR3: TGTGCCACCAGTGATTTCGGGGGAGAGACCCAGTACTTC. Encoded protein: CATSDFGGETQYF.

The rearrangement links TRBV5-1 to TRBJ2-2; 11 bases match TRBD2. The CDR3 runs 16 residues. The germline V gene has CDR1 SGHRS and CDR2 YFSETQ. V was pared by 2 bases and J by 3 bases, with 3 bases of the junction left unmatched. CDR3 region: CASSLLAGVDTGELFF. The CDR3 DNA is TGCGCCAGCAGCTTACTAGCGGGAGTAGACACCGGGGAGCTGTTTTTT.

This clone appeared a single time. V and J are TRBV5-5 and TRBJ2-7; the D gene is possibly TRBD2 (5 bases). V lost 0 bases and J 7 bases, leaving 8 bases between the germline ends. The CDR3 loop spans 12 amino acids. CDR1 and CDR2 (germline): SGHKS, YYEKEE (reference sequence). The CDR3 loop reads CASSLALAEQYF. The CDR3 DNA reads TGTGCCAGCAGCTTGGCGTTAGCGGAGCAGTACTTC.

The V and J genes are TRBV30 and TRBJ2-5, with TRBD1 as a possible D gene (6 bases). The CDR3 runs 15 residues. Germline CDR1 GTSNPN, CDR2 SVGIG (reference sequence). V was pared by 6 bases and J by 4 bases, with 21 bases between. CDR3 coding DNA: TGTGCCTGCAACAAGGATGGGGGCTCGGGAGAGACCCAGTACTTC. Translated, it gives CACNKDGGSGETQYF.

This clone turned up a few times. The chain joins TRBV20-1 to TRBJ1-4, with D perhaps matching TRBD1 (5 bases). Between the trimmed V and J ends, which lost 3 bases and 2 bases, there was a span of 13 bases. In germline, CDR1 is DFQATT, CDR2 SNEGSKA (reference sequence). This CDR3 contains 15 residues. CDR3 DNA: TGCAGTGCTAGTGACGGGTCAGGGACTAATGAAAAACTGTTTTTT. Encoded protein: CSASDGSGTNEKLFF.